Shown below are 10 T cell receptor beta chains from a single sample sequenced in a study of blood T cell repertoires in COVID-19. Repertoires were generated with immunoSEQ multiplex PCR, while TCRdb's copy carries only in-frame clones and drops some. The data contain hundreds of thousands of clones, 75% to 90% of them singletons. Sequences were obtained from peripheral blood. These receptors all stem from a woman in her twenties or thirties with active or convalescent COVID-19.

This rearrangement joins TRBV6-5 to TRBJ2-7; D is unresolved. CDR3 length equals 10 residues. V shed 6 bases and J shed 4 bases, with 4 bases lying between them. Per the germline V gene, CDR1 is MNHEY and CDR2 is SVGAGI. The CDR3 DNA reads TGTGCCAGCAGCACTTACGAGCAGTACTTC. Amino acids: CASSTYEQYF.

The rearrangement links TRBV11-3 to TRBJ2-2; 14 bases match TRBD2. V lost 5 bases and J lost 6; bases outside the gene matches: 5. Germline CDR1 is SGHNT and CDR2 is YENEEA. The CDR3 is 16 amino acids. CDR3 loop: CASSLLTSGRAGELFF. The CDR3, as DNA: TGTGCCAGCAGCCTCCTGACTAGCGGGAGGGCCGGGGAGCTGTTTTTT.

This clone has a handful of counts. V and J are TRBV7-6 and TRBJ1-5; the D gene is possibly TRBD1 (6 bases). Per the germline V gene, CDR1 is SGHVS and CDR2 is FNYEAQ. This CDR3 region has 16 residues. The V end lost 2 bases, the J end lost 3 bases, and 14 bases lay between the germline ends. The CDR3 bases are TGTGCCAGCAGCTTACTGGACAGTGCGGCCAATCAGCCCCAGCATTTT. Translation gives CASSLLDSAANQPQHF.

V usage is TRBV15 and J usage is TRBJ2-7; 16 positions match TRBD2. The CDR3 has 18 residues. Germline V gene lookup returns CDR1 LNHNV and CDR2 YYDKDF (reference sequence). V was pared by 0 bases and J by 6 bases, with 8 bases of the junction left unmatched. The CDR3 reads CATSRDWGLAGGLGEQYF. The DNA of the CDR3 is TGTGCCACCAGCAGAGATTGGGGACTAGCGGGGGGGCTCGGCGAGCAGTACTTC.

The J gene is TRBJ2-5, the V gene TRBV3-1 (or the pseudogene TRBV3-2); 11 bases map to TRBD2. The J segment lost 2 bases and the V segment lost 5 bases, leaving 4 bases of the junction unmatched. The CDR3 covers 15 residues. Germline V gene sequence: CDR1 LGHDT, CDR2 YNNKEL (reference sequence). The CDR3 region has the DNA TGTGCCAGCAGCGCGGGGACTAGCGGACAAGAGACCCAGTACTTC. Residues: CASSAGTSGQETQYF.

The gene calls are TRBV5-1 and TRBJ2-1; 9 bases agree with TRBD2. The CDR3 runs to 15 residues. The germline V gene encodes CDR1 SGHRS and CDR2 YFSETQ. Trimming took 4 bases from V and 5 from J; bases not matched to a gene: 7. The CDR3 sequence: CASSLPGTSNNEQFF. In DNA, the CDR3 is TGCGCCAGCAGCCTACCGGGGACTAGCAACAATGAGCAGTTCTTC.

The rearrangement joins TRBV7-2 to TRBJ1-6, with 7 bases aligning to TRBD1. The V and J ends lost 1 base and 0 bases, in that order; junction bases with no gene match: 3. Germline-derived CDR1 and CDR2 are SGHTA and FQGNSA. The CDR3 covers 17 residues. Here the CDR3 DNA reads TGTGCCAGCAGCTTAGGGACAGGCGTCTCCTATAATTCACCCCTCCACTTT. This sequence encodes CASSLGTGVSYNSPLHF.

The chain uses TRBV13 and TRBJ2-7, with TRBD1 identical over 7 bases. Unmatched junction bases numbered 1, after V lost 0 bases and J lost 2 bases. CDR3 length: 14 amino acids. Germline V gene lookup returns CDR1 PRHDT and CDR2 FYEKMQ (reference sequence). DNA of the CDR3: TGTGCCAGCAGCTTAGGGCAGGGGGCCTACGAGCAGTACTTC. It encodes CASSLGQGAYEQYF.

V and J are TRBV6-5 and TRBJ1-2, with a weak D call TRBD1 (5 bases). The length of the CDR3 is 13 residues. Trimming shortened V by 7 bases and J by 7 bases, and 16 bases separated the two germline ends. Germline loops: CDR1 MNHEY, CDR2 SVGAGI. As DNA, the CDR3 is TGTGCCAGCAACGGCAGGGATGTCGGTGGCTACACCTTC. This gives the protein CASNGRDVGGYTF.

The CDR3 loop reads CASSEAYRVDEQFF. DNA for the CDR3: TGTGCCAGCAGCGAAGCATACAGGGTCGATGAGCAGTTCTTC. The chain employs TRBV5-4 and TRBJ2-1, with D maybe TRBD1 (6 bases). The CDR3 is 14 amino acids. Germline V gene data show CDR1 as SGHNT and CDR2 as YYREEE (reference sequence). V was shortened by 4 bases and J by 8 bases, with 16 bases between the two germline ends.